This TCR beta chain was retrieved from a study of blood T cell repertoires in COVID-19. About the research overall: Specimens from acute and convalescent COVID-19 originated in the United States, Italy and Spain. The cDNA or gDNA used as material had been derived from T cells, B-cell-depleted T cells, or PBMCs.

During active infection, Seattle patients enrolled and were then monitored through disease. Original data processing: Reference gene primer amplification gave estimated nucleated cell counts. Using immunoSEQ multiplex PCR, the repertoire was profiled, and TCRdb retains in-frame clones only, with some absent. That table supplies the V and J calls and clone size; D and trimming were determined from the DNA. Among approximately 500,000 clones listed, roughly 91% were seen once. V gave up 0 bases and J gave up 5 bases; unmatched junction bases: 9. The CDR3 has 16 residues. Germline V gives CDR1 SGHRS, CDR2 YFSETQ.

The sample comprised peripheral blood. The chain links TRBV5-1 to TRBJ2-5, with TRBD2 matching 8 bases. The clonotype was recovered from a woman aged 45-60 years with COVID-19, enrolled during active disease. CDR3 amino acids: CASSLAAGLVGETQYF. As DNA, the CDR3 is TGCGCCAGCAGCTTGGCCGCGGGACTAGTTGGGGAGACCCAGTACTTC.